These 25 T cell receptor beta chains were sequenced from one sample in a study of cytomegalovirus exposure and HLA in healthy donors. The protocol was immunoSEQ multiplex PCR, while the TCRdb copy is restricted to in-frame clones and leaves out a portion. Of 200,000 or so clones in the sample, roughly 82% are singletons; the top ten hold under 7.5%. The specimen was PBMCs. All receptors come from a young man in good health and CMV-seropositive.

The chain combines TRBV4-3 with TRBJ2-7; possible D gene TRBD1, 6 bases. CDR1 LGHNA and CDR2 YSLEER come from the germline V gene. Trimming stripped 3 bases from V and 4 bases from J, with 16 bases between. The CDR3 sequence is 15 residues long. The CDR3 DNA reads TGCGCCAGCAGCCAGGGACAAAGTGGTATTTACGAGCAGTACTTC. Translation gives CASSQGQSGIYEQYF.

The chain combines TRBV29-1 with TRBJ2-1; tentatively, D is TRBD1 (6 bases). The germline gives CDR1 SQVTM, CDR2 ANQGSEA. The CDR3 is made up of 14 amino acids. Trimming shortened V by 6 bases and J by 0 bases, and 12 bases separated the two germline ends. CDR3: CSVPDSSSYNEQFF. The CDR3 bases are TGCAGCGTGCCGGACAGCAGCTCCTACAATGAGCAGTTCTTC.

The chain carries TRBV7-8 and TRBJ2-3; 7 positions agree with TRBD2. Germline V gives CDR1 SGHVS, CDR2 FQNEAQ. Unmatched junction bases numbered 11, after V lost 5 bases and J lost 3 bases. The CDR3 sequence is 16 residues long. CDR3 protein: CASSLWGRAGTDTQYF. The CDR3 coding sequence is TGTGCCAGCAGCCTTTGGGGGAGGGCGGGGACAGATACGCAGTATTTT.

This chain connects TRBV28 to TRBJ2-3; TRBD2 aligns across 8 bases. V dropped 6 bases and J dropped 2; count of bases not matched to a gene: 7. CDR3 length: 15 residues. From germline, CDR1 is MDHEN and CDR2 SYDVKM. The CDR3 loop is CASRRQLADTDTQYF. The CDR3 DNA reads TGTGCCAGCAGGCGGCAACTAGCGGACACAGATACGCAGTATTTT.

This clone was observed a handful of times. The rearrangement joins TRBV7-6 to TRBJ1-5, with D hard to call. V was pared by 1 base and J by 3 bases, with 7 bases between. Germline assignment: CDR1 SGHVS and CDR2 FNYEAQ. This CDR3 region has 14 residues. In nucleotides, the CDR3 is TGTGCCAGCAGCTTAGGCGGTTTCAATCAGCCCCAGCATTTT. It yields the protein CASSLGGFNQPQHF. The full variable domain, completed using reference TRBV7-6 and TRBJ1-5, is GAGVSQSPRYKVTKRGQDVALRCDPISGHVSLYWYRQALGQGPEFLTYFNYEAQQDKSGLPNDRFSAERPEGSISTLTIQRTEQRDSAMYRCASSLGGFNQPQHFGDGTRLSIL.

This clone has only a few counts. This rearrangement joins TRBV5-4 to TRBJ2-7; D may be TRBD1 (5 bases). This CDR3 is built from 12 residues. The ends were cut back, 0 bases at V and 9 bases at J, with 10 bases in the middle. Per the germline V gene, CDR1 is SGHNT and CDR2 is YYREEE (reference sequence). In DNA form, the CDR3 reads TGTGCCAGCAGCTTGGGAGTAGGGGTGCAGTACTTC. It specifies CASSLGVGVQYF.

The chain carries TRBV29-1 and TRBJ1-1; D call uncertain. V lost 0 bases to trimming and J lost 10 bases, with 6 bases between them. Germline CDR1 and CDR2: SQVTM and ANQGSEA. The CDR3 has 10 amino acids. CDR3 in amino acids: CSVEDSGAFF. The CDR3 nucleotides read TGCAGCGTTGAAGATAGCGGAGCTTTCTTT.

The chain is built from TRBV6-1 and TRBJ1-2, with 7 bases fitting TRBD1. V lost 9 bases, J lost 5 bases, and 3 bases stayed unmatched. Germline CDR1 reads MNHNS; CDR2 reads SASEGT. CDR3 length: 11 residues. CDR3 DNA: TGTGCCAGTGGACAGGCGTATGGCTACACCTTC. Its protein product is CASGQAYGYTF.

The chain links TRBV9 to TRBJ1-2; D is unclear. V shed 4 bases and J shed 7 bases, with 17 bases lying between them. This CDR3 comprises 14 residues. CDR1 is SGDLS, CDR2 YYNGEE, per germline. CDR3 in DNA: TGTGCCAGCAGCCCAGCAAGACTTACCTCTGGCTACACCTTC. It codes for CASSPARLTSGYTF.

V is TRBV6-5 and J is TRBJ2-5; D is possibly TRBD1 (5 bases). Deletions cut 10 bases from V and 5 bases from J, with 17 bases between. The CDR3 extends over 13 amino acids. Germline V gives CDR1 MNHEY, CDR2 SVGAGI. The chain's CDR3 is CATQGEGHETQYF. CDR3 DNA sequence: TGTGCCACCCAAGGGGAAGGCCACGAGACCCAGTACTTC.

The chain employs TRBV25-1 and TRBJ1-1; D gene uncertain. Germline lookup yields CDR1 MGHDK and CDR2 SYGVNS. CDR3 size: 13 residues. The V gene lost 6 bases and the J gene lost 4 bases, with 12 bases spanning the gap. CDR3 amino acids: CASRGPEGTEAFF. The CDR3, as DNA: TGTGCCAGCAGAGGCCCCGAGGGCACTGAAGCTTTCTTT.

This chain links TRBV14 with TRBJ2-3; TRBD1 matches 7 bases. Germline CDR1 SGHDN, CDR2 FVKESK. The V and J ends lost 5 bases and 3 bases, in that order; junction bases with no gene match: 2. The CDR3 is 13 amino acids. CDR3 coding DNA: TGTGCCAGCAGCGACAGGGTAACAGATACGCAGTATTTT. Protein: CASSDRVTDTQYF.

The rearrangement links TRBV6-5 to TRBJ1-1; no firm D call. The CDR3 contains 15 residues. V shed 6 bases and J shed 4 bases, with 18 bases lying between them. The V gene's germline CDR1 is MNHEY and CDR2 SVGAGI. Here the CDR3 reads CASRPGRVGVTEAFF. For the CDR3, the DNA is TGTGCCAGCAGACCCGGGAGAGTCGGGGTCACTGAAGCTTTCTTT.

A remark on this clone: Other DNA sequences within the sample encode an identical CDR3. The chain joins TRBV30 to TRBJ1-5; D might be TRBD1 (5 bases). Germline CDR1 is GTSNPN and CDR2 is SVGIG (reference sequence). Trimming shortened V by 3 bases and J by 0 bases, and 12 bases separated the two germline ends. CDR3 length: 15 residues. The DNA for the CDR3 is TGTGCCTGGAGCCGTGGGGCGGATAGCAATCAGCCCCAGCATTTT. This codes for CAWSRGADSNQPQHF. Full variable domain (rest looked up from reference TRBV30 and TRBJ1-5): SQTIHQWPATLVQPVGSPLSLECTVEGTSNPNLYWYRQAAGRGLQLLFYSVGIGQISSEVPQNLSASRPQDRQFILSSKKLLLSDSGFYLCAWSRGADSNQPQHFGDGTRLSIL.

This clone was picked up one time. CDR3 amino acids: CASRTGITDTQYF. Written as DNA, the CDR3 is TGTGCCAGCAGGACAGGGATCACAGATACGCAGTATTTT. This chain connects TRBV27 to TRBJ2-3; 7 bases are shared with TRBD1. Trimming cost V 6 bases and J 2 bases; bases outside gene matches: 2. This CDR3 region has 13 residues. Germline CDR1 reads MNHEY; CDR2 reads SMNVEV (reference sequence).

This clone was observed a few times. The rearrangement links TRBV19 to TRBJ2-1; 7 bases map to TRBD1. Germline trimming cut 3 bases from V and 8 bases from J; bases unmatched to any gene: 7. The germline V gene encodes CDR1 LNHDA and CDR2 SQIVND (reference sequence). The CDR3 contains 14 residues. This CDR3 is CASSIRGTSYEQFF. The CDR3 coding sequence is TGTGCCAGTAGTATCAGGGGGACCAGCTATGAGCAGTTCTTC. Drawing the rest from reference TRBV19 and TRBJ2-1, the complete variable domain is DGGITQSPKYLFRKEGQNVTLSCEQNLNHDAMYWYRQDPGQGLRLIYYSQIVNDFQKGDIAEGYSVSREKKESFPLTVTSAQKNPTAFYLCASSIRGTSYEQFFGPGTRLTVL.

The CDR3 DNA reads as TGTGCCAGCAGCTCCCGGGGGACCGGGGAGCTGTTTTTT. Encoded protein: CASSSRGTGELFF. This chain links TRBV11-3 with TRBJ2-2, with D possibly being TRBD2 (6 bases). The germline V gene encodes CDR1 SGHNT and CDR2 YENEEA. The V and J ends lost 4 bases and 5 bases respectively, with 8 bases between them. The CDR3 is made up of 13 amino acids. Complete variable domain (other parts from reference TRBV11-3 and TRBJ2-2): EAGVVQSPRYKIIEKKQPVAFWCNPISGHNTLYWYLQNLGQGPELLIRYENEEAVDDSQLPKDRFSAERLKGVDSTLKIQPAELGDSAVYLCASSSRGTGELFFGEGSRLTVL.

This chain links TRBV29-1 with TRBJ2-7; D might be TRBD1 (6 bases). Trimming removed 6 bases from V and 3 bases from J, with 15 bases in between. CDR1 SQVTM and CDR2 ANQGSEA come from the germline V gene. This CDR3 is built from 13 residues. CDR3 sequence (DNA): TGCAGCGTAGCTTGGGGGCAGGTCTACGAGCAGTACTTC. Translation gives CSVAWGQVYEQYF.

This chain connects TRBV29-1 to TRBJ1-1, with D perhaps matching TRBD1 (5 bases). CDR3 length: 15 residues. V was cut by 4 bases and J by 4 bases, with 19 bases left in between. The germline V gene encodes CDR1 SQVTM and CDR2 ANQGSEA. The CDR3 here is CSVVRGTNGSTEAFF. The CDR3 DNA reads TGCAGCGTTGTAAGGGGTACGAACGGGAGCACTGAAGCTTTCTTT.

The chain uses TRBV10-3 and TRBJ1-5, with D tentatively TRBD1 (5 bases). V lost 7 bases to trimming and J lost 7 bases, with 14 bases between them. The CDR3 loop spans 13 amino acids. Looked up from germline, CDR1 is ENHRY and CDR2 is SYGVKD. In nucleotides, the CDR3 is TGTGCCATCATACGGCAGGGCGAGCAGCCCCAGCATTTT. Translating gives CAIIRQGEQPQHF.

The V gene is TRBV9, the J gene TRBJ2-2; 10 bases are shared with TRBD2. The V gene end was trimmed by 4 bases and the J gene end by 5 bases; junction bases not matched to a gene: 5. CDR1 and CDR2 (germline): SGDLS, YYNGEE. The CDR3 totals 15 residues. CDR3 nucleotide sequence: TGTGCCAGCAGCACTAGCGGGATGAGAACCGGGGAGCTGTTTTTT. It specifies CASSTSGMRTGELFF.

This chain connects TRBV6-5 to TRBJ2-7; D unresolved. Germline assignment: CDR1 MNHEY and CDR2 SVGAGI. V dropped 0 bases and J dropped 2 bases, with 11 bases sitting between them. The CDR3 loop spans 15 amino acids. The CDR3 loop is CASSYSYTETYEQYF. The CDR3 bases are TGTGCCAGCAGTTACTCATATACTGAGACCTACGAGCAGTACTTC.

This clone was seen once. The rearrangement joins TRBV28 to TRBJ1-1, with 8 bases fitting TRBD1. Germline CDR1 and CDR2: MDHEN and SYDVKM. This CDR3 is 14 amino acids long. V lost 3 bases, J lost 7 bases, and 7 bases stayed unmatched. As DNA, the CDR3 is TGTGCCAGCAGTTTCCAAATTGGACAGGGTGAAGCTTTCTTT. Translating it yields CASSFQIGQGEAFF.

The chain recombines TRBV30 with TRBJ1-5; tentative D call: TRBD1 (5 bases). This CDR3 spans 13 amino acids. The V end was cut by 3 bases, the J end by 5 bases, with 11 bases between. In germline, CDR1 is GTSNPN, CDR2 SVGIG (reference sequence). CDR3 in amino acids: CAWRSGGDQPQHF. CDR3 in DNA: TGTGCCTGGAGGAGCGGGGGGGATCAGCCCCAGCATTTT.

The chain employs TRBV5-6 and TRBJ1-5, with D uncertain. V gave up 0 bases and J gave up 3 bases, with 10 bases separating them. Germline loops: CDR1 SGHDT, CDR2 YYEEEE. The CDR3 runs to 15 residues. The CDR3 sequence: CASSLGVSANQPQHF. The CDR3 DNA follows: TGTGCCAGCAGCTTGGGGGTCAGCGCCAATCAGCCCCAGCATTTT. Full variable domain (rest looked up from reference TRBV5-6 and TRBJ1-5): DAGVTQSPTHLIKTRGQQVTLRCSPKSGHDTVSWYQQALGQGPQFIFQYYEEEERQRGNFPDRFSGHQFPNYSSELNVNALLLGDSALYLCASSLGVSANQPQHFGDGTRLSIL.